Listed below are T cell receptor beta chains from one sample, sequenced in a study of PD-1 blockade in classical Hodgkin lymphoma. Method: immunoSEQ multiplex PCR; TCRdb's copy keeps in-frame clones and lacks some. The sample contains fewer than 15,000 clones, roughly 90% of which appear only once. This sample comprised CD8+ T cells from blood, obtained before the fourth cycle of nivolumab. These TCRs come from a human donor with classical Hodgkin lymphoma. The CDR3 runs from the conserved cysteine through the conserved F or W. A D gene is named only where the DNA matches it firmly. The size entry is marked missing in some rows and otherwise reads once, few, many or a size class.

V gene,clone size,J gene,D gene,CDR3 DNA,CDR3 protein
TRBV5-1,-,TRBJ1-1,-,TGCGCCAGCAGCTTGGGAATGGGGGTCACTGAAGCTTTCTTT,CASSLGMGVTEAFF
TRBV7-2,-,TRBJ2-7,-,TGTGCCAGCAGCTTTGGGGGGAACTCCTACGAGCAGTACTTC,CASSFGGNSYEQYF
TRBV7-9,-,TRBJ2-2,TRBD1,TGTGCCAGCAGCTTACCGGGACAGGGGAACACCGGGGAGCTGTTTTTT,CASSLPGQGNTGELFF
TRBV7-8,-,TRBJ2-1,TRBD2,TGTGCCAGCAGCTTAGGCGGGGGACCTTACAATGAGCAGTTCTTC,CASSLGGGPYNEQFF
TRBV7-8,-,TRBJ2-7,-,TGTGCCAGCAGTCACGAGGACGAGCAGTACTTC,CASSHEDEQYF
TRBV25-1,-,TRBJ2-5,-,TGTGCCAGCAGCTTAATGGACAGCCCGATTCGAGAGACCCAGTACTTC,CASSLMDSPIRETQYF
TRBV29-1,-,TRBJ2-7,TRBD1,TGCAGCGCCCAGACCTGGACAGGCCTCTACGAGCAGTACTTC,CSAQTWTGLYEQYF
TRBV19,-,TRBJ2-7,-,TGTGCCACCTCCTCCATAGAAGGGACGGCTTACGAGCAGTACTTC,CATSSIEGTAYEQYF
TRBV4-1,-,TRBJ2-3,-,TGCGCCAGCAGTAAAGGGGATACGCAGTATTTT,CASSKGDTQYF
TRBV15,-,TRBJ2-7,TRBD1,TGTGCCACCAGCAGTACAGGGGACGAGCAGTACTTC,CATSSTGDEQYF
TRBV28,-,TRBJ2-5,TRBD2,TGTGCCAGCAGTTATACTAGCGGGGAAGAGACCCAGTACTTC,CASSYTSGEETQYF
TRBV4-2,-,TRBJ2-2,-,TGTGCCAGCAGCCAAGGGTCGCGGGCCAACACCGGGGAGCTGTTTTTT,CASSQGSRANTGELFF
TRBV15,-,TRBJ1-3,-,TGTGCCACCAGCAGAATCTTGGACAGCGCCTCTGGAAACACCATATATTTT,CATSRILDSASGNTIYF
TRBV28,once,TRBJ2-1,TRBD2,TGTGCCAGCAGACCGGGACTACTAAGGATGAACCTCCCTTACAATGAGCAGTTCTTC,CASRPGLLRMNLPYNEQFF
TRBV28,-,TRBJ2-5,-,TGTGCCAGCAGTTTCTCCCACGGTGCGGGTTCGGAGACCCAGTACTTC,CASSFSHGAGSETQYF
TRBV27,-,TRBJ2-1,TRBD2,TGTGCCAGCAGTCGAGGGACTAGCGGGGGGAATGAGCAGTTCTTC,CASSRGTSGGNEQFF
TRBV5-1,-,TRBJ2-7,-,TGCGCCAGCAGCTTAGGGACGGGAATCTACGAGCAGTACTTC,CASSLGTGIYEQYF
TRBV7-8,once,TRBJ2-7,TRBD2,TGTGCCAGCAGACGTCCGGGAGGGCGTTACGAGCAGTACTTC,CASRRPGGRYEQYF
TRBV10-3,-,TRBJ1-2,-,TGTGCCATCAGCGTTTCTGAACCGGGACCAACCAACTATGGCTACACCTTC,CAISVSEPGPTNYGYTF
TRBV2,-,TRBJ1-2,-,TGTGCCAGCAGTGACACGAATAACTATGGCTACACCTTC,CASSDTNNYGYTF
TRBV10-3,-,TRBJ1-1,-,TGTGCCATCAGTGCTGGGGCTAGCACTGAAGCTTTCTTT,CAISAGASTEAFF